These 10 T cell receptor beta chains share one sample of origin, sequenced in a study of blood T cell repertoires in COVID-19. Using immunoSEQ multiplex PCR, the repertoire was profiled, and TCRdb retains in-frame clones only, with some absent. The data contain 95,000 to 150,000 clones, about four fifths of them seen just once; the ten biggest clones take up about 11%. Specimen: peripheral blood. These receptors all come from a man aged 55 to 70 with acute or convalescent COVID-19.

This clone turned up a few times. V usage is TRBV27 and J usage is TRBJ2-3; the match to TRBD2 covers 10 bases. The CDR3 totals 15 residues. Looked up from germline, CDR1 is MNHEY and CDR2 is SMNVEV (reference sequence). Trimming at V came to 6 bases and at J to 4 bases, leaving 7 bases not matched to a gene. As DNA, the CDR3 is TGTGCCAGCAGCTCCATTCTAGCGGGAGCAGATACGCAGTATTTT. This translates into CASSSILAGADTQYF.

This chain uses TRBV4-1 with TRBJ1-3; 7 nucleotides align to TRBD1. From germline, CDR1 is MGHRA and CDR2 YSYEKL. V shed 3 bases and J 0 bases; nucleotides not matched to a gene: 5. This CDR3 has 16 amino acids. The CDR3 coding sequence is TGCGCCAGCAGCCATCCCACAGGGGACTCTGGAAACACCATATATTTT. Amino acid sequence: CASSHPTGDSGNTIYF.

The V gene is TRBV7-8, the J gene TRBJ2-3, with D perhaps matching TRBD1 (6 bases). Germline assignment: CDR1 SGHVS and CDR2 FQNEAQ. Trimming removed 1 base from V and 2 bases from J, with 7 bases in between. The CDR3 is made up of 14 amino acids. The CDR3 DNA sequence: TGTGCCAGCAGCTTAGGGGGGCTCACAGATACGCAGTATTTT. This encodes CASSLGGLTDTQYF.

This clone was found once. The chain combines TRBV5-4 with TRBJ1-2; no clear D gene. Trimming cost V 0 bases and J 8 bases, with 11 bases left between them. Looked up from germline, CDR1 is SGHNT and CDR2 is YYREEE (reference sequence). The CDR3 sequence is 13 residues long. The CDR3 protein is CASSLGAEWGYTF. The CDR3 DNA follows: TGTGCCAGCAGCTTGGGGGCAGAGTGGGGCTACACCTTC.

The chain joins TRBV2 to TRBJ1-2; 9 nucleotides agree with TRBD1. The V gene's germline CDR1 is SNHLY and CDR2 FYNNEI. There are 14 residues in the CDR3. The V and J ends lost 3 bases and 14 bases, in that order; junction bases with no gene match: 13. CDR3 sequence: CASSDFPGGTGWTF. The CDR3 DNA follows: TGTGCCAGCAGTGACTTCCCGGGGGGGACAGGGTGGACCTTC.

This chain uses TRBV21-1 with TRBJ2-1; TRBD1, the table's D call, lacks a check against the DNA. TRBV21-1 is a known pseudogene. The CDR3 runs 16 residues. The CDR3 loop is CASSPDGQGALFEQFF. CDR3 in DNA: TGTGCCAGCAGCCCGGACGGGCAGGGGGCGCTTTTTGAGCAGTTCTTC.

V gene TRBV7-9 combines with J gene TRBJ2-3; the D gene is possibly TRBD2 (5 bases). This CDR3 has 12 residues. V lost 11 bases, J lost 2 bases, and 11 bases lay in between. CDR1 and CDR2 from the germline V gene are SEHNR and FQNEAQ (reference sequence). The CDR3 DNA follows: TGTGCCGCGAGGGCTTCCACAGATACGCAGTATTTT. Protein product: CAARASTDTQYF.

V gene TRBV11-2 combines with J gene TRBJ2-1; 13 nucleotides agree with TRBD2. CDR3 size: 18 residues. Germline CDR1 and CDR2: SGHAT and FQNNGV. J gave up 0 bases and V 4 bases, and 6 bases lay outside the gene matches. The CDR3 bases are TGTGCCAGCAGCTCACTAGCGGGAGGGCCGAGCTCCTACAATGAGCAGTTCTTC. This sequence encodes CASSSLAGGPSSYNEQFF.

DNA for the CDR3: TGCGCCAGCAGCGCCTCCGGGACTTACTTGCAGGGCTACACCTTC. Translating gives CASSASGTYLQGYTF. The V gene is TRBV5-1, the J gene TRBJ1-2; a weak D match, TRBD1 (5 bases). Germline values: CDR1 SGHRS, CDR2 YFSETQ. This CDR3 spans 15 amino acids. V gave up 4 bases and J gave up 8 bases, with 21 bases separating them.

The rearrangement links TRBV11-2 to TRBJ2-6; a possible D gene is TRBD1 (5 bases). CDR1 is SGHAT and CDR2 is FQNNGV in the germline V gene. Between the trimmed V and J ends, which lost 2 bases and 1 base, there was a span of 6 bases. There are 15 residues in the CDR3. For the CDR3, the DNA is TGTGCCAGCAGCTTATCAGGGTCTGGGGCCAACGTCCTGACTTTC. It codes for CASSLSGSGANVLTF.